The 21 T cell receptor beta chains below come from one sample, sequenced in a study of blood T cell repertoires in COVID-19. Repertoires were generated with immunoSEQ multiplex PCR, while TCRdb's copy carries only in-frame clones and drops some. The sample shows just under 150,000 clones, approximately 89% of them seen only once. Sequenced sample: peripheral blood. The receptor source for this set is a human donor in a cohort sampled during active COVID-19.

A note on this clone: Other DNA sequences from this sample encode an identical CDR3 as well. The J gene is TRBJ1-2, the V gene TRBV9, with TRBD1 matching 9 bases. The trim removed 4 bases at V and 3 bases at J, leaving 7 bases unmatched. CDR1 is SGDLS, CDR2 YYNGEE, per germline. The CDR3 is 15 residues long. The CDR3 protein is CASSPQGATYYGYTF. CDR3 DNA: TGTGCCAGCAGCCCACAGGGGGCGACGTACTATGGCTACACCTTC.

The rearrangement links TRBV7-2 to TRBJ2-2; tentative D call: TRBD2 (7 bases). Looked up from germline, CDR1 is SGHTA and CDR2 is FQGNSA. The CDR3 extends over 16 amino acids. Trimming left V 2 bases short and J 7 bases short, with 17 bases between. The CDR3 sequence is CASSLSGGGADGELFF. The DNA for the CDR3 is TGTGCCAGCAGCTTATCCGGAGGGGGGGCGGACGGGGAGCTGTTTTTT.

V usage is TRBV7-3 and J usage is TRBJ1-6; D gene unclear. This CDR3 has 13 amino acids. Trimming pared 2 bases from V and 7 bases from J, leaving 6 bases between. Germline CDR1 is SGHTA and CDR2 is FQGTGA. The CDR3 here is CASSLSRNSPLHF. The CDR3 DNA is TGTGCCAGCAGCTTATCACGGAATTCACCCCTCCACTTT.

CDR3 coding DNA: TGTGCCAGCAGCGCATCCAGGACAGGGCCCTACGAGCAGTACTTC. It is translated as CASSASRTGPYEQYF. The J gene is TRBJ2-7, the V gene TRBV2; 8 nucleotides agree with TRBD1. This CDR3 comprises 15 residues. CDR1 and CDR2 (germline): SNHLY, FYNNEI. V lost 6 bases and J lost 2; bases outside the gene matches: 9. Looking up the rest from reference TRBV2 and TRBJ2-7 gives the full variable domain: EPEVTQTPSHQVTQMGQEVILRCVPISNHLYFYWYRQILGQKVEFLVSFYNNEISEKSEIFDDQFSVERPDGSNFTLKIRSTKLEDSAMYFCASSASRTGPYEQYFGPGTRLTVT.

V is TRBV4-2 and J is TRBJ2-1; TRBD1 agrees at 8 bases. Germline assignment: CDR1 LGHNA and CDR2 YNFKEQ. The trim removed 1 base at V and 7 bases at J, leaving 6 bases unmatched. This CDR3 is built from 15 residues. The CDR3 DNA follows: TGTGCCAGCAGCCAAGCCCGGACAGGGAGGAATGAGCAGTTCTTC. Translated: CASSQARTGRNEQFF.

This sequence joins TRBV7-9 and TRBJ2-3; possible D gene TRBD1, 5 bases. V was trimmed by 5 bases and J by 3 bases, leaving 9 bases between them. Germline V lookup: CDR1 SEHNR, CDR2 FQNEAQ (reference sequence). The length of the CDR3 is 13 residues. CDR3 DNA: TGTGCCAGCAGCGATCAGGGTACAGATACGCAGTATTTT. Its protein product is CASSDQGTDTQYF.

The rearrangement uses TRBV6-5 and TRBJ2-1, with D maybe TRBD1 (5 bases). The germline CDR1 and CDR2 sequences are MNHEY and SVGAGI. This CDR3 has 15 amino acids. Trimming stripped 0 bases from V and 7 bases from J, with 13 bases between. CDR3 sequence reads: CASSYSRQGVNEQFF. The CDR3 DNA sequence: TGTGCCAGCAGTTACTCTCGGCAGGGCGTTAATGAGCAGTTCTTC.

The V gene is TRBV19, the J gene TRBJ2-6, with TRBD2 as a possible D gene (7 bases). Germline values: CDR1 LNHDA, CDR2 SQIVND (reference sequence). The V end was cut by 6 bases, the J end by 0 bases, with 15 bases between. The CDR3 contains 17 residues. This CDR3 reads CASRQGGLGSGANVLTF. CDR3 DNA sequence: TGTGCCAGTAGACAGGGAGGGTTAGGCTCTGGGGCCAACGTCCTGACTTTC.

This clone was seen once. The gene calls are TRBV7-2 and TRBJ1-1; no definite D call. Germline assignment: CDR1 SGHTA and CDR2 FQGNSA. V lost 4 bases to trimming and J lost 2 bases, with 8 bases between them. The CDR3 is 13 amino acids. The CDR3 loop is CASSSRLNTEAFF. In DNA, the CDR3 is TGTGCCAGCAGCTCCAGGTTAAACACTGAAGCTTTCTTT.

This chain uses TRBV2 with TRBJ1-2; TRBD1 aligns across 9 bases. Germline CDR1 reads SNHLY; CDR2 reads FYNNEI. This CDR3 has 12 amino acids. The V segment lost 6 bases and the J segment 7 bases; nucleotides outside the gene matches: 3. CDR3: CASRDRGGGYTF. For the CDR3, the DNA is TGTGCCAGCAGGGACAGGGGAGGTGGCTACACCTTC. The variable domain in full, completed from reference TRBV2 and TRBJ1-2, reads EPEVTQTPSHQVTQMGQEVILRCVPISNHLYFYWYRQILGQKVEFLVSFYNNEISEKSEIFDDQFSVERPDGSNFTLKIRSTKLEDSAMYFCASRDRGGGYTFGSGTRLTVV.

V and J are TRBV6-2 or TRBV6-3 and TRBJ1-1; D is undetermined. Per germline, CDR1 MNHEY and CDR2 SVGEGT. Trimming removed 0 bases at V and 11 bases at J, with 10 bases between. CDR3 length equals 12 residues. The CDR3 DNA reads as TGTGCCAGCAGTTACTCCCAGTCTTACGCTTTCTTT. It is translated as CASSYSQSYAFF.

The V call is TRBV7-2, the J call TRBJ2-7; unclear D gene. The CDR3 runs 12 residues. CDR1 SGHTA and CDR2 FQGNSA come from the germline V gene. V dropped 5 bases and J dropped 0 bases, with 5 bases sitting between them. CDR3 nucleotides: TGTGCCAGCAGCCGAGCCTCCTACGAGCAGTACTTC. Its translation: CASSRASYEQYF.

This chain uses TRBV27 with TRBJ1-1, with 11 bases identical to TRBD1. Germline V gene lookup returns CDR1 MNHEY and CDR2 SMNVEV (reference sequence). The CDR3 extends over 15 amino acids. With 2 bases clipped from V and 7 bases from J, the junction kept 6 bases outside the gene matches. Written as DNA, the CDR3 is TGTGCCAGCAGTTTACGCCGGGACAGGGGGTTTGAAGCTTTCTTT. Its translation is CASSLRRDRGFEAFF.

The rearrangement uses TRBV29-1 and TRBJ1-1; no clear D. Germline CDR1 is SQVTM and CDR2 is ANQGSEA. The CDR3 runs 11 residues. V was cut by 5 bases and J by 4 bases, with 8 bases left in between. In DNA, the CDR3 is TGCAGCGTTTCGGGGAGCACTGAAGCTTTCTTT. Its protein is CSVSGSTEAFF.

This rearrangement joins TRBV6-2 or TRBV6-3 to TRBJ2-2; weak D call: TRBD1 (6 bases). V was clipped by 6 bases and J by 1 base, with 9 bases between them. This CDR3 spans 14 amino acids. Germline CDR1 reads MNHEY; CDR2 reads SVGEGT. As DNA, the CDR3 is TGTGCCAGCAGCCGGACAGTGAACACCGGGGAGCTGTTTTTT. It is translated as CASSRTVNTGELFF.

This clone was observed a single time. The gene calls are TRBV10-1 and TRBJ2-1, with TRBD1 as a possible D gene (5 bases). Trimming stripped 3 bases from V and 1 base from J, with 7 bases between. The germline V gene has CDR1 WNHNN and CDR2 SYGVQD (reference sequence). This CDR3 comprises 14 residues. Here the CDR3 reads CASSEQVSYNEQFF. In nucleotides, the CDR3 is TGCGCCAGCAGTGAACAGGTATCCTACAATGAGCAGTTCTTC.

The chain recombines TRBV25-1 with TRBJ2-1; D may be TRBD1 (6 bases). This CDR3 has 14 residues. Germline CDR1 MGHDK, CDR2 SYGVNS. The V and J ends lost 3 bases and 3 bases respectively, with 9 bases between them. In nucleotides, the CDR3 is TGTGCCAGCAGTGATTCAGGGGACTACAATGAGCAGTTCTTC. It specifies CASSDSGDYNEQFF.

The V gene is TRBV4-3, the J gene TRBJ2-1, with 9 bases matching TRBD2. CDR1 and CDR2 from the germline V gene are LGHNA and YSLEER. This CDR3 comprises 18 residues. Unmatched junction bases numbered 14, after V lost 4 bases and J lost 4 bases. CDR3 protein: CASSRLAGAGGQYNEQFF. The DNA for the CDR3 is TGCGCCAGCAGCCGCCTGGCGGGGGCGGGGGGGCAGTACAATGAGCAGTTCTTC.

The rearrangement joins TRBV7-9 to TRBJ1-2; no reliable D call. The germline gives CDR1 SEHNR, CDR2 FQNEAQ (reference sequence). Trimming removed 3 bases at V and 5 bases at J, with 19 bases between. The CDR3 loop spans 16 amino acids. The CDR3 reads CASSLGSLSLEYGYTF. The CDR3 nucleotides read TGTGCCAGCAGCTTGGGCAGCCTCTCGTTAGAGTATGGCTACACCTTC.

The chain links TRBV19 to TRBJ1-1, with D perhaps TRBD1 (5 bases). Germline CDR1 and CDR2: LNHDA and SQIVND (reference sequence). The V end was cut by 5 bases, the J end by 0 bases, with 10 bases between. The CDR3 extends over 14 amino acids. The CDR3 coding sequence is TGTGCCAGTAGTTCCACAGGAGTGAACACTGAAGCTTTCTTT. As protein: CASSSTGVNTEAFF. Combining the CDR3 with reference TRBV19 and TRBJ1-1 gives the whole variable domain DGGITQSPKYLFRKEGQNVTLSCEQNLNHDAMYWYRQDPGQGLRLIYYSQIVNDFQKGDIAEGYSVSREKKESFPLTVTSAQKNPTAFYLCASSSTGVNTEAFFGQGTRLTVV.

V gene TRBV6-5 combines with J gene TRBJ1-3; D is uncertain. V gave up 6 bases and J gave up 2 bases, with 11 bases separating them. The CDR3 spans 14 residues. CDR1 and CDR2 from the germline V gene are MNHEY and SVGAGI. The CDR3 DNA sequence: TGTGCCAGCAGCCTAAGGGAGACTGGAAACACCATATATTTT. Protein: CASSLRETGNTIYF.